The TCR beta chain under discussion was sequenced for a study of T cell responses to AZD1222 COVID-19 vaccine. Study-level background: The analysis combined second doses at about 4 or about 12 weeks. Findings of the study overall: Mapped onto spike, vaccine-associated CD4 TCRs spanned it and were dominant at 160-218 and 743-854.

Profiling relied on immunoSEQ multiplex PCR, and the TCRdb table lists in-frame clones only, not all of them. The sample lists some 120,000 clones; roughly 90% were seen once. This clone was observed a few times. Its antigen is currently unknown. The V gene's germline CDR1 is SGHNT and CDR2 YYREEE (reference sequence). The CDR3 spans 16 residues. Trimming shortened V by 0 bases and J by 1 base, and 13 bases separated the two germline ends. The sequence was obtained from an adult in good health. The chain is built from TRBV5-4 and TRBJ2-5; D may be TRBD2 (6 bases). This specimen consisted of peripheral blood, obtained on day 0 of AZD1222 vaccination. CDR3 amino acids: CASSLAGAGRQETQYF. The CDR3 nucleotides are TGTGCCAGCAGCTTGGCCGGGGCGGGGCGCCAAGAGACCCAGTACTTC.